Listed below are T cell receptor beta chains from one sample, sequenced in a study of T cells in tuberculosis. This table comes from immunoSEQ multiplex PCR, and its TCRdb copy is limited to in-frame clones, with some not included. The table lists tens of thousands of clones, roughly nine tenths of them singletons. The sample here was PBMCs, taken at tuberculosis diagnosis. The origin of the receptors is an adult with tuberculosis. Some clones in this sample may be carry-over from other donors' samples. Each CDR3 is given with its conserved first and last residue. A D gene is named only where the DNA matches it firmly. Clone size is not always given. Where it is, it says once, few, many or a class for expanded clones.

J	D	size	V	DNA	CDR3
TRBJ2-7	TRBD2	.	TRBV5-1	TGCGCCAGCAGAAAAGGAACTAGCGGACTCTCCTACGAGCAGTACTTC	CASRKGTSGLSYEQYF
TRBJ2-1	.	.	TRBV11-2	TGTGCCAGCAGCTTAGATGGAGGGATTACCTACAATGAGCAGTTCTTC	CASSLDGGITYNEQFF
TRBJ2-2	TRBD1	.	TRBV11-2	TGTGCCAGCAGCGCCCGATCGACAGGGCCATTCGGGGAGCTGTTTTTT	CASSARSTGPFGELFF
TRBJ2-1	TRBD1	.	TRBV16	TGTGCCAGCAGCCACGGAGAAACCGGGACAGCATACAATGAGCAGTTCTTC	CASSHGETGTAYNEQFF
TRBJ2-7	TRBD2	.	TRBV11-2	TGTGCCAGCAGCTTTGGACTAGCGGGGCCCTACGAGCAGTACTTC	CASSFGLAGPYEQYF
TRBJ2-7	.	once	TRBV19	TGTGCCAGTAGTACGAATACGGGACTCCCCTACGAGCAGTACTTC	CASSTNTGLPYEQYF
TRBJ1-2	.	.	TRBV5-8	TGTGCCAGCACTTTGGGAGTAAACTATGGCTACACCTTC	CASTLGVNYGYTF
TRBJ2-7	.	.	TRBV21-1	TGTGCCAGCAGCATAAGGCAGGGTGGCTACGAGCAGTACTTC	CASSIRQGGYEQYF
TRBJ1-1	TRBD1	.	TRBV6-5	TGTGCCAGCAGTTCCCGGACAGGTGAGAACACTGAAGCTTTCTTT	CASSSRTGENTEAFF
TRBJ1-5	.	few	TRBV15	TGTGCCACCAGCAGAGATGTGGACAGTGACCAGCATTTT	CATSRDVDSDQHF
TRBJ1-1	.	.	TRBV5-1	TGCGCCAGCAGCTCCCCTGGTAGGCGGGGAACTGAAGCTTTCTTT	CASSSPGRRGTEAFF
TRBJ2-1	.	.	TRBV2	TGTGCCAGCAGTGGACACTCGAGCTCCTACAATGAGCAGTTCTTC	CASSGHSSSYNEQFF
TRBJ2-2	TRBD2	.	TRBV4-2	TGTGCCAGCAGCAGACTAGCGGGGGAGAACACCGGGGAGCTGTTTTTT	CASSRLAGENTGELFF
TRBJ1-4	TRBD1	.	TRBV10-2	TGCGCCAGCAGGAGTACGGGGACAGCTAATGAAAAACTGTTTTTT	CASRSTGTANEKLFF
TRBJ2-7	TRBD1	.	TRBV5-5	TGTGCCAGCAGCTTAACCGGGACAGGGGGTGGATACGAGCAGTACTTC	CASSLTGTGGGYEQYF
TRBJ2-5	.	.	TRBV19	TGTGCCAGTAGCGGCAGGGGTGTAGAGACCCAGTACTTC	CASSGRGVETQYF
TRBJ1-1	.	.	TRBV10-3	TGTGCCATCAGTGAGGGAAGGGGCATTGAGAAAACTGAAGCTTTCTTT	CAISEGRGIEKTEAFF
TRBJ1-2	.	.	TRBV9	TGTGCCATTGGGGAGGACCGACTCTTCTATGGCTACACCTTC	CAIGEDRLFYGYTF
TRBJ1-2	TRBD1	large	TRBV27	TGTGCCAGCAGTTTCCAGACAGCCGACAGGGGGAACTATGGCTACACCTTC	CASSFQTADRGNYGYTF
TRBJ2-1	.	.	TRBV10-3	TGTGCCATCAGCAGGGGAGACAATGAGCAGTTCTTC	CAISRGDNEQFF
TRBJ1-1	.	.	TRBV19	TGTGCCAGTAGTACCGCCCGGGCCACGAGGCGGGGGGGCTTGAACACTGAAGCTTTCTTT	CASSTARATRRGGLNTEAFF
TRBJ1-6	.	.	TRBV18	TGTGCCAGCTCACCTTCCTTCAGGGGCACGGGTAATTCACCCCTCCACTTT	CASSPSFRGTGNSPLHF
TRBJ2-3	.	.	TRBV7-6	TGTGCCAGCAGCTTAGCGCCTTACGGTTCGGAGGGCACAGATACGCAGTATTTT	CASSLAPYGSEGTDTQYF
TRBJ1-3	.	.	TRBV10-3	TGTGCCATCGGTACTGGGGAGAACACCATATATTTT	CAIGTGENTIYF
TRBJ1-1	.	.	TRBV6-6	TGTGCCAGCAGCCACGCGGTGAGGGCAACTGAAGCTTTCTTT	CASSHAVRATEAFF
TRBJ2-1	.	.	TRBV2	TGTGCCAGCAGACAGGTCGTGGTGGAGCAGTTCTTC	CASRQVVVEQFF
TRBJ1-2	.	.	TRBV21-1	TGTGCCAGCAGCACCCCGACAGGGGGCTATGGCTACACCTTC	CASSTPTGGYGYTF
TRBJ1-3	.	.	TRBV7-9	TGTGCCAGTCTGGACAGTGGGAGCGGAAACACCATATATTTT	CASLDSGSGNTIYF
TRBJ1-2	.	few	TRBV2	TGTGCCAGCATAAGGGGAAGGGGCTACACCTTC	CASIRGRGYTF
TRBJ1-4	.	.	TRBV4-1	TGCGCCAGCAGCCAAGACCCCGGGAGGTATGAAAAACTGTTTTTT	CASSQDPGRYEKLFF
TRBJ2-1	.	.	TRBV19	TGTGCCAGTAGTATTCAACTAGGGAGCCGGTCGGGTCAGCAGTTCTTC	CASSIQLGSRSGQQFF
TRBJ1-5	.	.	TRBV19	TGTGCCAGTAGTATCCAAACGGGAGGGGTTGGGAATCAGCCCCAGCATTTT	CASSIQTGGVGNQPQHF
TRBJ1-3	.	.	TRBV28	TGTGCCAGCAGTCTATCCCCCCTACAGCGGCCTGGAAACACCATATATTTT	CASSLSPLQRPGNTIYF
TRBJ1-4	.	.	TRBV9	TGTGCCAGCAGCGTTGAGGGATTGTTACCAACTAATGAAAAACTGTTTTTT	CASSVEGLLPTNEKLFF
TRBJ2-3	.	.	TRBV7-3	TGTGCCAGCAAAATAAGTCAGGCCACAGATACGCAGTATTTT	CASKISQATDTQYF